The 13 T cell receptor beta chains given below trace back to one sample, sequenced in a study of control samples from healthy donors and cancer patients. Produced via immunoSEQ multiplex PCR; TCRdb's table is partial and in-frame only. The sample has about 65,000 clones, over 75% seen once. Specimen: PBMCs. These receptors all stem from a woman in her fifties or sixties with colorectal cancer.

The chain employs TRBV5-5 and TRBJ1-2, with D maybe TRBD1 (5 bases). CDR3 length: 11 residues. The V and J ends lost 4 bases and 9 bases respectively, with 10 bases between them. Per the germline V gene, CDR1 is SGHKS and CDR2 is YYEKEE (reference sequence). This CDR3 reads CASSLDTRYTF. CDR3 nucleotide sequence: TGTGCCAGCAGCCTGGACACCCGCTACACCTTC.

The chain joins TRBV29-1 to TRBJ2-1; D may match TRBD1 or TRBD2 (5 bases each). CDR1 and CDR2 (germline): SQVTM, ANQGSEA. Trimming left V 4 bases short and J 7 bases short, with 11 bases between. The CDR3 is made up of 12 amino acids. CDR3 in amino acids: CSVVGLANEQFF. The CDR3 DNA reads TGCAGCGTTGTGGGGCTAGCTAATGAGCAGTTCTTC.

V usage is TRBV19 and J usage is TRBJ2-2; the D gene could be TRBD1 or TRBD2 (5 bases each). V shed 9 bases and J shed 2 bases, with 16 bases lying between them. The CDR3 totals 15 residues. Germline V gene lookup returns CDR1 LNHDA and CDR2 SQIVND (reference sequence). As DNA, the CDR3 is TGTGCCAGCCAGCAAACGGGGCTAAACACCGGGGAGCTGTTTTTT. This encodes CASQQTGLNTGELFF.

The rearrangement uses TRBV28 and TRBJ1-2; weak D call: TRBD1 (6 bases). Germline CDR1 MDHEN, CDR2 SYDVKM. V lost 2 bases and J lost 5, with 15 bases in between. This CDR3 is 15 amino acids long. The CDR3 coding sequence is TGTGCCAGCAGTTTACCGTCAGGGGATGGGTATGGCTACACCTTC. Protein: CASSLPSGDGYGYTF.

V gene TRBV30 combines with J gene TRBJ1-1; maybe TRBD1 (6 bases). This CDR3 is 12 amino acids long. Trimming cost V 0 bases and J 5 bases, with 7 bases left between them. Looked up from germline, CDR1 is GTSNPN and CDR2 is SVGIG (reference sequence). CDR3 sequence: CAWSVGGTEAFF. The CDR3 region has the DNA TGTGCCTGGAGTGTAGGGGGAACTGAAGCTTTCTTT.

The genes are TRBV18 and TRBJ1-1, with D possibly being TRBD1 (6 bases). Germline CDR1 and CDR2: KGHSH and LQKENI. The CDR3 totals 13 residues. V lost 4 bases and J lost 4, with 10 bases in between. The CDR3 protein is CASSLGAVTEAFF. The CDR3 nucleotides are TGTGCCAGCTCACTGGGGGCCGTCACTGAAGCTTTCTTT.

V and J are TRBV5-1 and TRBJ2-7, with D perhaps TRBD1 (6 bases). V was clipped by 5 bases and J by 2 bases, with 17 bases between them. This CDR3 spans 15 amino acids. Germline V lookup: CDR1 SGHRS, CDR2 YFSETQ. The CDR3, as DNA: TGCGCCAGCAGTCAAACAGGGACCGGGCCCTACGAGCAGTACTTC. It specifies CASSQTGTGPYEQYF.

In this sample, this clone turned up a few times. The gene calls are TRBV2 and TRBJ2-1, with D possibly being TRBD1 (7 bases). This CDR3 spans 12 amino acids. The germline V gene has CDR1 SNHLY and CDR2 FYNNEI. V was shortened by 7 bases and J by 10 bases, with 14 bases between the two germline ends. CDR3 loop: CASIGGGTEQFF. Written as DNA, the CDR3 is TGTGCCAGCATAGGAGGGGGCACCGAGCAGTTCTTC.

This clone showed up just once. The V call is TRBV27, the J call TRBJ1-2, with 7 nucleotides matching TRBD1. Germline lookup yields CDR1 MNHEY and CDR2 SMNVEV (reference sequence). The CDR3 length is 15 residues. V lost 5 bases, J lost 5 bases, and 11 bases stayed unmatched. Written as DNA, the CDR3 is TGTGCCAGCAGTCCCGAGACAGGGAACATTTATGGCTACACCTTC. Its translation is CASSPETGNIYGYTF.

This clone was observed a few times. The chain is built from TRBV10-3 and TRBJ2-6; possible D gene TRBD1, 6 bases. The germline gives CDR1 ENHRY, CDR2 SYGVKD. The CDR3 extends over 15 amino acids. Trimming stripped 6 bases from V and 4 bases from J, with 13 bases between. In nucleotides, the CDR3 is TGTGCCATCAGGGGGGCGGCGGAAGGGGCCAACGTCCTGACTTTC. Protein: CAIRGAAEGANVLTF.

A single count supports this clone. This sequence joins TRBV7-2 and TRBJ2-1; 10 nucleotides align to TRBD2. CDR1 is SGHTA, CDR2 FQGNSA, per germline. The CDR3 extends over 15 amino acids. The V gene end was trimmed by 5 bases and the J gene end by 8 bases; junction bases not matched to a gene: 9. Written as DNA, the CDR3 is TGTGCCAGCAGCGGAGAGCGGGAGGGCCGGGATGAGCAGTTCTTC. Protein: CASSGEREGRDEQFF.

The chain employs TRBV2 and TRBJ2-7, with 10 bases matching TRBD1. This CDR3 has 15 residues. The J segment lost 4 bases and the V segment lost 4 bases, leaving 7 bases of the junction unmatched. The germline V gene encodes CDR1 SNHLY and CDR2 FYNNEI. DNA of the CDR3: TGTGCCAGCAGTGCTCGACAGGGGGCGGGATACGAGCAGTACTTC. It specifies CASSARQGAGYEQYF.

The genes are TRBV9 and TRBJ2-2, with a weak D call TRBD1 (6 bases). The V gene's germline CDR1 is SGDLS and CDR2 YYNGEE. CDR3 length equals 18 residues. V was shortened by 4 bases and J by 0 bases, with 19 bases between the two germline ends. CDR3 region: CASSTTPGQIANTGELFF. The CDR3 nucleotides read TGTGCCAGCAGCACCACCCCCGGACAGATCGCGAACACCGGGGAGCTGTTTTTT.